A selection of T cell receptor beta chains follows, all from one sample in a study of blood T cell repertoires in COVID-19. This table comes from immunoSEQ multiplex PCR, and its TCRdb copy is limited to in-frame clones, with some not included. The repertoire holds about 44,000 clones, with about 87% as singletons. Material: peripheral blood. Receptors originate from a woman aged 40-49 years with acute or convalescent COVID-19. Each CDR3 is given with its conserved first and last residue. Fields, in order: clone size, D gene, V gene, J gene, CDR3 DNA, CDR3 protein. D genes are given only for firm matches. Not all rows give a size; the values are once, few, many and, for expanded clones, a class.

>NA|NA|TRBV28|TRBJ1-1
TGTGCCAGCAGTCCAAGACAGAACACTGAAGCTTTCTTT
CASSPRQNTEAFF
>NA|TRBD1|TRBV29-1|TRBJ1-2
TGCAGCGTTGGGGCAGGGGGCGTTCGTAACTATGGCTACACCTTC
CSVGAGGVRNYGYTF
>NA|TRBD1|TRBV11-3|TRBJ2-2
TGTGCCAGCAGCTTAAGGAGGACAGGGGCGAACACCGGGGAGCTGTTTTTT
CASSLRRTGANTGELFF
>NA|NA|TRBV5-5|TRBJ1-3
TGTGCCAGCAGCTTCGAGGGCTCCGGAAACACCATATATTTT
CASSFEGSGNTIYF
>once|NA|TRBV4-3|TRBJ2-3
TGCGCCAGCAGCCAAGAACGGGGGCGGGGGAAAGATACGCAGTATTTT
CASSQERGRGKDTQYF
>NA|TRBD1|TRBV5-6|TRBJ1-6
TGTGCCAGCAGCCAGGGACAGGGGCCGAGCTCCTATAATTCACCCCTCCACTTT
CASSQGQGPSSYNSPLHF
>NA|TRBD1|TRBV5-1|TRBJ2-7
TGCGCCAGCAGAGGACAGGGAGAACTCGGCGAGCAGTACTTC
CASRGQGELGEQYF
>NA|TRBD1|TRBV28|TRBJ1-2
TGTGCCAGCAGTTTAGTGGGGACAGGCGGCTACACCTTC
CASSLVGTGGYTF
>NA|NA|TRBV5-1|TRBJ2-1
TGCGCCAGCAGCTTGAAAACAGGGAGCAATGAGCAGTTCTTC
CASSLKTGSNEQFF
>few|TRBD1|TRBV5-8|TRBJ2-7
TGTGCCAGCAGCGCAACAGGGGCCGCCTACGAGCAGTACTTC
CASSATGAAYEQYF
>few|NA|TRBV5-6|TRBJ1-1
TGTGCCAGCAGCTTGATTGGAGGCACTGAAGCTTTCTTT
CASSLIGGTEAFF
>once|NA|TRBV7-9|TRBJ1-2
TGTGCCAGCAGCCTCCAGGGAAGCGGCTACACCTTC
CASSLQGSGYTF
>NA|NA|TRBV4-3|TRBJ1-2
TGCGCCAGCAGCCAAGGGACAGTGGGGCTTGGCTACACCTTC
CASSQGTVGLGYTF
>NA|TRBD2|TRBV19|TRBJ2-1
TGTGCCAGTACCGACACTAGCGGGAGTGATGAGCAGTTCTTC
CASTDTSGSDEQFF
>NA|NA|TRBV2|TRBJ1-1
TGTGCCAGCACCCTTGGTGGCATGAACACTGAAGCTTTCTTT
CASTLGGMNTEAFF
>NA|NA|TRBV3-1/TRBV3-2|TRBJ1-1
TGTGCCAGCAGCCAACACCCCTCCGCCACGGGCACTGAAGCTTTCTTT
CASSQHPSATGTEAFF
>NA|NA|TRBV28|TRBJ2-5
TGTGCCAGCAGTTCGGCGGGAGAGACCCAGTACTTC
CASSSAGETQYF
>NA|TRBD2|TRBV9|TRBJ2-5
TGTGCCAGCAGCGTCACTAGCGGGGGGTTGGAGACCCAGTACTTC
CASSVTSGGLETQYF
>NA|TRBD2|TRBV27|TRBJ2-2
TGTGCCAGCAGCCGGGGGGCCGGGGAGCTGTTTTTT
CASSRGAGELFF
>NA|TRBD2|TRBV7-9|TRBJ2-1
TGTGCCAGCAGGCCCACTAGCGGGAGAGCGTTTGAGCAGTTCTTC
CASRPTSGRAFEQFF
>NA|NA|TRBV25-1|TRBJ1-1
TGTGCCAGCAGTGAATATGCCCGGGGGCGGGGGGCTGAAGCTTTCTTT
CASSEYARGRGAEAFF
>NA|NA|TRBV30|TRBJ1-5
TGTGCCTGGAGTTCGACAGAGTATAGCAATCAGCCCCAGCATTTT
CAWSSTEYSNQPQHF
>once|NA|TRBV5-1|TRBJ1-3
TGCGCCAGCAGCCGGTGGTCTACCTCTGGAAACACCATATATTTT
CASSRWSTSGNTIYF
>NA|TRBD2|TRBV5-1|TRBJ2-1
TGCGCCAGCAGCCGAGGACAGACTAGCGGGAGTTCCTACAATGAGCAGTTCTTC
CASSRGQTSGSSYNEQFF
>once|TRBD1|TRBV24-1|TRBJ1-2
TGTGCCACCAGTGACCCTGACAGGGGGCCTGGCTACACCTTC
CATSDPDRGPGYTF
>NA|NA|TRBV5-5|TRBJ2-2
TGTGCCAGCAGCTTGGGTGTCGGCACCGGGGAGCTGTTTTTT
CASSLGVGTGELFF
>NA|TRBD1|TRBV3-1/TRBV3-2|TRBJ1-3
TGTGCCAGCAGCCAAAGGACAGGGGCTGGAAACACCATATATTTT
CASSQRTGAGNTIYF
>NA|NA|TRBV7-2|TRBJ1-2
TGTGCCAGCAGCTTAGCACATAGCCCCCTCTATGGCTACACCTTC
CASSLAHSPLYGYTF
>NA|NA|TRBV2|TRBJ2-2
TGTGCCAGCAGTGTAGGGGGAACGAACACCGGGGAGCTGTTTTTT
CASSVGGTNTGELFF
>NA|TRBD1|TRBV7-3|TRBJ1-6
TGTGCCAGCAGCAGCAGGACAGGGGACTATAATTCACCCCTCCACTTT
CASSSRTGDYNSPLHF
>NA|TRBD1|TRBV19|TRBJ2-7
TGTGCCAGTAGTATCGGGACAGGGACTGGCGAGCAGTACTTC
CASSIGTGTGEQYF
>NA|NA|TRBV6-2/TRBV6-3|TRBJ2-1
TGTGCCAGCAGTTTTAGCCCCGCCAATGAGCAGTTCTTC
CASSFSPANEQFF
>NA|TRBD1|TRBV19|TRBJ2-5
TGTGCCAGTAGTGCCCCTTCCCGGGACAGGGGGCCAAAGACCCAGTACTTC
CASSAPSRDRGPKTQYF
>NA|TRBD2|TRBV9|TRBJ2-5
TGTGCCAGCAGCGTAGTTACTAGCGGCCAAGAGACCCAGTACTTC
CASSVVTSGQETQYF
>NA|NA|TRBV11-3|TRBJ2-1
TGTGCCAGCAGTAGGGACTCCTTCAATGAGCAGTTCTTC
CASSRDSFNEQFF
>NA|TRBD1|TRBV3-1/TRBV3-2|TRBJ2-2
TGTGCCAGCACTCGACAGGGGGAAACCGGGGAGCTGTTTTTT
CASTRQGETGELFF
>NA|NA|TRBV7-3|TRBJ2-5
TGTGCCAGCAGCTTGGTGGGGGGAGCTAAAGAGACCCAGTACTTC
CASSLVGGAKETQYF
>NA|NA|TRBV19|TRBJ2-7
TGTGCCAGTAGTATTTCGGAGGGGGCAACCTTAAACTACGAGCAGTACTTC
CASSISEGATLNYEQYF
>NA|NA|TRBV27|TRBJ1-5
TGTGCCAGCAGTTTTGGTAGGGGCGGTAATCAGCCCCAGCATTTT
CASSFGRGGNQPQHF
>NA|TRBD1|TRBV20-1|TRBJ1-2
TGCAGTGCTAGTCCAGGGACAGGGGGCTTTGGCTACACCTTC
CSASPGTGGFGYTF
>NA|NA|TRBV14|TRBJ1-2
TGTGCCAGCAGCCAAGATGAGGTTGCCTATGGCTACACCTTC
CASSQDEVAYGYTF
>once|TRBD1|TRBV4-2|TRBJ2-6
TGTGCCAGCGGAGCAACAGGGGTTGTGGACTCTGGGGCCAACGTCCTGACTTTC
CASGATGVVDSGANVLTF
>once|TRBD2|TRBV9|TRBJ2-1
TGTGCCAGCAGCCCCTGGAGCGGACTAGCGGGGGATGGTGAGCAGTTCTTC
CASSPWSGLAGDGEQFF
>NA|NA|TRBV5-1|TRBJ2-5
TGCGCCAGCAGCTTGGGTAGCGGTCAAGAGACCCAGTACTTC
CASSLGSGQETQYF
>NA|TRBD2|TRBV4-2|TRBJ2-2
TGTGCCAGCAGCCAAGGACTAGCGGGGGGGACGAACACCGGGGAGCTGTTTTTT
CASSQGLAGGTNTGELFF
>NA|TRBD1|TRBV9|TRBJ1-5
TGTGCCAGCAGCGTAGGATTAGAGACAGGGGAAGGGCCCCAGCATTTT
CASSVGLETGEGPQHF
>NA|TRBD2|TRBV4-1|TRBJ2-5
TGCGCCAGCAGCCACCGACTAGCGGGGGCCCCAGAGACCCAGTACTTC
CASSHRLAGAPETQYF
>NA|TRBD1|TRBV6-5|TRBJ1-2
TGTGCCAGCAGTACCGGGACAGCCTGGGACTATGGCTACACCTTC
CASSTGTAWDYGYTF
>once|TRBD2|TRBV20-1|TRBJ2-1
TGCAGTGCTAGTGGAGGGAGGGCTTACAATGAGCAGTTCTTC
CSASGGRAYNEQFF
>once|TRBD1|TRBV6-2/TRBV6-3|TRBJ2-5
TGTGCCAGCAGTTCTAGGACAGGGGACGAGACCCAGTACTTC
CASSSRTGDETQYF
>NA|TRBD1|TRBV11-2|TRBJ1-5
TGTGCCAGCAGCCCAGGGACAGGTGGGGGGCCCCAGCATTTT
CASSPGTGGGPQHF
>once|TRBD2|TRBV7-7|TRBJ2-1
TGTGCTAGCAGCCTTGGACTAGCGGGAGCCGATGAGCAGTTCTTC
CASSLGLAGADEQFF